These 21 T cell receptor beta chains were sequenced from one sample in a study of T cell clonality in common variable immunodeficiency. Profiled with immunoSEQ multiplex PCR; TCRdb holds only in-frame clones, not every one. The repertoire has over 55,000 clones, none seen only once; the ten largest take approximately 1.7%. The sequencing input was peripheral blood mononuclear cells. The origin of the receptors is a person between 18 and 75 years old in good health.

This clone occurred many times. The read comes to an end 3 residues before the CDR3 does, leaving the germline J gene to fill in the end. This chain connects TRBV7-2 to TRBJ2-3; TRBD2 is a possible D gene (6 bases). V was cut by 1 base and J by 1 base, with 9 bases left in between. Germline-derived CDR1 and CDR2 are SGHTA and FQGNSA. The CDR3 covers 15 residues. The CDR3 spells CASSLVASGTDTQYF. The covered CDR3 bases are TGTGCCAGCAGCTTAGTGGCTAGCGGCACAGATACG.

This clone was observed at least ten times. The CDR3 protein is CAWSAGGAGNQPQHF. The CDR3 DNA, read in part, is TGTGCCTGGAGCGCAGGGGGCGCAGGCAATCAGCCC. V is TRBV30 and J is TRBJ1-5; 8 nucleotides align to TRBD1. The read halts 3 residues ahead of the CDR3 end, with the missing end drawn from the germline J gene. Germline V gene lookup returns CDR1 GTSNPN and CDR2 SVGIG (reference sequence). J was trimmed by 2 bases and V by 3 bases; bases with no gene match: 6. The CDR3 has 15 amino acids.

As regards this clone: One end of the junction is discordant with germline, which a read error may explain. Read data end 3 residues before the CDR3 end; the end is taken from the germline J gene. Other DNA sequences in the sample encode the same CDR3. V gene TRBV7-2 combines with J gene TRBJ2-1; TRBD2 matches 7 bases. Germline CDR1 is SGHTA and CDR2 is FQGNSA. The CDR3 loop spans 14 amino acids. Here the CDR3 reads CASSSTSDYNEQFF. The sequenced part of the CDR3 DNA is TGTGCTAGCAGCTCCACTAGCGACTACAATGAG.

This clone was detected ten times or more. Sequencing ends 3 residues short of the CDR3 end; the germline J gene provides the rest. The chain is built from TRBV20-1 and TRBJ1-1; perhaps TRBD1 as D (6 bases). CDR3 length: 15 amino acids. With 0 bases removed from V and 5 bases from J, the gap between germline ends came to 16 bases. Germline V gene data show CDR1 as DFQATT and CDR2 as SNEGSKA (reference sequence). CDR3 sequence: CSARDRAQGRTEAFF. The sequenced part of the CDR3 DNA is TGCAGTGCTAGAGATCGGGCCCAGGGGAGGACTGAA.

This clone was seen at least ten times. The CDR3 sequence is CASQMGQSSYNEQFF. The CDR3 DNA, read in part, is TGTGCCAGCCAAATGGGACAGAGCTCCTACAATGAG. The chain is built from TRBV5-4 and TRBJ2-1, with 7 bases aligning to TRBD1. The read gets to within 3 residues of the CDR3 end, and the germline J gene fills in the rest. This CDR3 has 15 residues. From germline, CDR1 is SGHNT and CDR2 YYREEE (reference sequence). Trimming cost V 7 bases and J 0 bases; bases outside gene matches: 7.

The sample holds many counts of this clone. The CDR3 extends 3 residues past the end of the read, so its final part is completed from the germline J gene. The genes are TRBV14 and TRBJ2-7; 9 bases fit TRBD1. This CDR3 region has 16 residues. Germline V lookup: CDR1 SGHDN, CDR2 FVKESK. The J segment lost 6 bases and the V segment lost 0 bases, leaving 9 bases of the junction unmatched. The DNA read from the CDR3 is TGTGCCAGCAGCCAAGAACTCCTGGGACAGGGACGCGAG. This codes for CASSQELLGQGRE. The entire CDR3 protein is CASSQELLGQGREQYF.

This clone has ten or more counts. The CDR3 goes on 3 residues after the read ends, and that part is filled in from the germline J gene. The chain has TRBV28 and TRBJ2-5, with 7 nucleotides matching TRBD2. In germline, CDR1 is MDHEN, CDR2 SYDVKM. This CDR3 comprises 15 residues. V lost 6 bases to trimming and J lost 4 bases; unmatched junction nucleotides: 11. CDR3 DNA (partial): TGTGCCAGCAGAACCCTAGCGGTAGGCGGAGAGACC. It specifies CASRTLAVGGET. The CDR3 in full is CASRTLAVGGETQYF. The full variable domain, rest sourced from reference TRBV28 and TRBJ2-5, is DVKVTQSSRYLVKRTGEKVFLECVQDMDHENMFWYRQDPGLGLRLIYFSYDVKMKEKGDIPEGYSVSREKKERFSLILESASTNQTSMYLCASRTLAVGGETQYFGPGTRLLVL.

This clone has at least ten counts. The CDR3 end lies 3 residues beyond the end of the read and is filled in from the germline J gene. This chain links TRBV6-2 or TRBV6-3 with TRBJ2-1; no reliable D call. Germline-derived CDR1 and CDR2 are MNHEY and SVGEGT. The CDR3 is 12 residues long. The V end was cut by 2 bases, the J end by 9 bases, with 8 bases between. This CDR3 reads CASSYLPGEQFF. The part of the CDR3 DNA that was read is TGTGCCAGCAGTTACCTCCCGGGTGAG.

This clone came up many times. The read is 3 residues too short to cover the CDR3 end, so that end is filled in from the germline J gene. The genes are TRBV7-1 and TRBJ2-7, with 14 bases matching TRBD2. TRBV7-1 is filed as an ORF, its function uncertain. CDR3 length: 22 amino acids. The ends lost 3 bases at V and 5 bases at J; junction bases unmatched: 24. The sequenced part of the CDR3 DNA is TGTGCCAGCAGCTCCGGGACAGGTCGATTGGGGACTAGCGGGAGTCGTGCCAACGAG. This encodes CASSSGTGRLGTSGSRANE. The entire CDR3 reads CASSSGTGRLGTSGSRANEQYF.

At least ten counts were recorded for this clone. Sequencing ends 3 residues short of the CDR3 end; the germline J gene provides the rest. The chain couples TRBV20-1 to TRBJ2-1; the D gene is possibly TRBD2 (5 bases). The V gene's germline CDR1 is DFQATT and CDR2 SNEGSKA (reference sequence). Trimming took 2 bases from V and 3 from J, leaving 11 bases between them. The CDR3 contains 14 residues. CDR3 DNA (partial): TGCAGTGCTAGATTGCGGGCTTTCTACAATGAG. It specifies CSARLRAFYNE. The full CDR3 protein reads CSARLRAFYNEQFF.

There are many counts of this clone. The read is 3 residues too short to cover the CDR3 end, so that end is filled in from the germline J gene. The V gene is TRBV7-9, the J gene TRBJ2-1, with 8 nucleotides matching TRBD2. J was trimmed by 7 bases and V by 4 bases; bases with no gene match: 9. The CDR3 has 15 amino acids. Germline CDR1 reads SEHNR; CDR2 reads FQNEAQ (reference sequence). The CDR3 reads CASSSQTSVRNEQFF. CDR3 DNA (partial): TGTGCCAGCAGCTCCCAGACTAGCGTGAGGAATGAG.

This clone occurred many times. The read terminates 3 residues ahead of where the CDR3 ends, so the germline J gene completes it. The chain couples TRBV19 to TRBJ2-5, with TRBD1 matching 7 bases. The V gene end was trimmed by 3 bases and the J gene end by 5 bases; junction bases not matched to a gene: 3. This CDR3 is built from 13 residues. Germline-derived CDR1 and CDR2 are LNHDA and SQIVND (reference sequence). CDR3 loop: CASSIRGRETQYF. The CDR3 DNA, read in part, is TGTGCCAGTAGTATTAGGGGGCGGGAGACC.

In its sample, this clone was seen many times. The sequence runs out 3 residues before the end of the CDR3; the remainder is reconstructed from the germline J gene. This chain uses TRBV7-9 with TRBJ1-2; a weak D match, TRBD1 (5 bases). This CDR3 contains 15 residues. Germline V gives CDR1 SEHNR, CDR2 FQNEAQ (reference sequence). V lost 6 bases and J lost 7, with 21 bases in between. CDR3 residues: CASSQGEGGSSGYTF. The sequenced CDR3 bases are TGTGCCAGCAGTCAAGGGGAGGGAGGTAGTAGTGGC.

In its sample, this clone was seen many times. The read falls 3 residues short of the CDR3 end, and the missing part is taken from the germline J gene. The gene calls are TRBV13 and TRBJ2-7, with D possibly TRBD2 on 5 matching bases. CDR1 PRHDT and CDR2 FYEKMQ come from the germline V gene (reference sequence). CDR3 length: 15 residues. Trimming pared 2 bases from V and 4 bases from J, leaving 15 bases between. CDR3 amino acids: CASSLRLVAPYEQYF. The sequenced part of the CDR3 DNA is TGTGCCAGCAGCTTACGGTTGGTAGCGCCATACGAG. The whole variable domain, filled in from reference TRBV13 and TRBJ2-7, reads AAGVIQSPRHLIKEKRETATLKCYPIPRHDTVYWYQQGPGQDPQFLISFYEKMQSDKGSIPDRFSAQQFSDYHSELNMSSLELGDSALYFCASSLRLVAPYEQYFGPGTRLTVT.

This CDR3 is CASSDLAGGRYNEQFF. CDR3 DNA, as far as it was read: TGTGCCAGCAGTGACCTAGCGGGAGGCCGCTACAATGAG. V usage is TRBV2 and J usage is TRBJ2-1, with TRBD2 matching 11 bases. Read coverage stops 3 residues before the CDR3 terminus; the germline J gene supplies the remainder. The CDR3 is 16 amino acids. Trimming took 3 bases from V and 3 from J; bases not matched to a gene: 4. Germline V gene sequence: CDR1 SNHLY, CDR2 FYNNEI. Variable domain in full (rest from reference TRBV2 and TRBJ2-1): EPEVTQTPSHQVTQMGQEVILRCVPISNHLYFYWYRQILGQKVEFLVSFYNNEISEKSEIFDDQFSVERPDGSNFTLKIRSTKLEDSAMYFCASSDLAGGRYNEQFFGPGTRLTVL.

At least ten counts were recorded for this clone. The read halts 3 residues ahead of the CDR3 end, with the missing end drawn from the germline J gene. The rearrangement joins TRBV11-3 to TRBJ2-7, with 10 bases matching TRBD2. The germline CDR1 and CDR2 sequences are SGHNT and YENEEA. J lost 2 bases, V lost 3 bases, and 4 bases had no gene match. CDR3 length: 15 residues. CDR3 DNA, as far as it was read: TGTGCCAGCAGCTTTACTAGCGGGGTTACCTACGAG. It encodes CASSFTSGVTYE. The full CDR3 is CASSFTSGVTYEQYF.

This clone was detected ten times or more. The observed sequence ends 3 residues before the CDR3 terminus, with the missing tail filled in from the germline J gene. The rearrangement joins TRBV19 to TRBJ1-5; D remains unclear. The germline gives CDR1 LNHDA, CDR2 SQIVND (reference sequence). The CDR3 consists of 14 residues. Deletions cut 5 bases from V and 0 bases from J, with 8 bases between. The CDR3 protein is CASSAVYSNQPQHF. The sequenced CDR3 bases are TGTGCCAGTAGTGCAGTTTATAGCAATCAGCCC.

In regard to this clone: The CDR3 end is not reached by the read, which stops 3 residues before it; the germline J gene fills it in. V and J are TRBV18 and TRBJ1-2; a possible D gene is TRBD1 (5 bases). This CDR3 comprises 16 residues. CDR1 KGHSH and CDR2 LQKENI come from the germline V gene. The CDR3 here is CASSPPTSGTYNDYTF. The part of the CDR3 DNA that was read is TGTGCCAGCTCACCGCCTACTAGCGGGACCTACAATGAC.

This clone was observed at least ten times. The CDR3 goes on 3 residues after the read ends, and that part is filled in from the germline J gene. This chain joins TRBV7-3 and TRBJ1-1, with D possibly being TRBD1 (5 bases). The V and J ends lost 5 bases and 4 bases respectively, with 11 bases between them. This CDR3 comprises 13 residues. Per the germline V gene, CDR1 is SGHTA and CDR2 is FQGTGA. The sequenced part of the CDR3 DNA is TGTGCCAGCAGCACGCAGGGTGGCACTGAA. As protein: CASSTQGGTE. The CDR3 as a whole reads CASSTQGGTEAFF. Filled out from reference TRBV7-3 and TRBJ1-1, the complete variable domain reads GAGVSQTPSNKVTEKGKYVELRCDPISGHTALYWYRQSLGQGPEFLIYFQGTGAADDSGLPNDRFFAVRPEGSVSTLKIQRTERGDSAVYLCASSTQGGTEAFFGQGTRLTVV.

Ten or more counts support this clone. The CDR3 end is not reached by the read, which stops 3 residues before it; the germline J gene fills it in. J is TRBJ2-1 and V is TRBV7-2; 7 bases align to TRBD1. CDR1 and CDR2 (germline): SGHTA, FQGNSA. The CDR3 contains 14 residues. V lost 5 bases to trimming and J lost 8 bases; unmatched junction nucleotides: 9. CDR3 sequence: CASSLRDRVDEQFF. CDR3 bases read: TGTGCCAGCAGCCTCAGAGACAGGGTCGATGAG.

This clone was detected ten times or more. Read data end 3 residues before the CDR3 end; the end is taken from the germline J gene. J is TRBJ2-3 and V is TRBV20-1; 11 nucleotides agree with TRBD2. The germline gives CDR1 DFQATT, CDR2 SNEGSKA (reference sequence). The V segment lost 6 bases and the J segment 3 bases; nucleotides outside the gene matches: 11. The CDR3 sequence is 16 residues long. The sequenced part of the CDR3 DNA is TGCAGTGCACCTAGGGGTAGCGGGAGGGGGACAGATACG. Amino acids: CSAPRGSGRGTDT. The whole CDR3 reads CSAPRGSGRGTDTQYF.